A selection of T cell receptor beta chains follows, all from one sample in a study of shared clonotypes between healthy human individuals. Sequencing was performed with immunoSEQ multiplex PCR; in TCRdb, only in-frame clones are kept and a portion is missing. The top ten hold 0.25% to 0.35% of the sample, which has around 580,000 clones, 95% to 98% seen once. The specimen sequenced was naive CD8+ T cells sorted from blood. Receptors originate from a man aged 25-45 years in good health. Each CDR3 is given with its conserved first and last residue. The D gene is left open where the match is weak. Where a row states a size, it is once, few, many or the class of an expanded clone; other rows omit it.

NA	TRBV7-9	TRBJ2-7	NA	TGTGCCAGCAGCTTAGCAGGGACCTCTACCTACGAGCAGTACTTC	CASSLAGTSTYEQYF
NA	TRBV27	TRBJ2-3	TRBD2	TGTGCCAGCAGTTTATATCGGACTAGCGGGACAGATACGCAGTATTTT	CASSLYRTSGTDTQYF
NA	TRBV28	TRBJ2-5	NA	TGTGCCAGCAGTACCGATGGATATGGGGTGAAGACCCAGTACTTC	CASSTDGYGVKTQYF
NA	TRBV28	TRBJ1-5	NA	TGTGCCAGCAGTTCCATCGTACATCAGCCCCAGCATTTT	CASSSIVHQPQHF
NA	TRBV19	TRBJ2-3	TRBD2	TGTGCCAGTAGTTTCTACACCGGGACTAGCGGGAGGGAACGCACAGATACGCAGTATTTT	CASSFYTGTSGRERTDTQYF
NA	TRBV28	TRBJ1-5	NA	TGTGCCAGCAGCGCAGGGGGCAATCAGCCCCAGCATTTT	CASSAGGNQPQHF
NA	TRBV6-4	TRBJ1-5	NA	TGTGCCAGCAGGGCAGGGGTACGGCAGCCCCAGCATTTT	CASRAGVRQPQHF
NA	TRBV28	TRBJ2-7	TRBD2	TGTGCCAGCAGTCGCGGCGGGGGGAGCTCCTACGAGCAGTACTTC	CASSRGGGSSYEQYF
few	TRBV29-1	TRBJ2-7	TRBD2	TGCAGCGTTGAAGAAAGCGGGAGGGAGACCTACGAGCAGTACTTC	CSVEESGRETYEQYF
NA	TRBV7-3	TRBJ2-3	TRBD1	TGTGCCAGCAGCTCGACCGGGACAGACGCAACAGATACGCAGTATTTT	CASSSTGTDATDTQYF
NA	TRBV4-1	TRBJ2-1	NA	TGCGCCAGCAGCCAAGATCTGGCGGGCGAGCAGTTCTTC	CASSQDLAGEQFF
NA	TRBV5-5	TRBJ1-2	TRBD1	TGTGCCAGCAGCTTTGCACCGGGACAGGAGGATGGCTACACCTTC	CASSFAPGQEDGYTF
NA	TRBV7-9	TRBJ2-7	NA	TGTGCCAGCAGCCCGTCCATAGGGCTCTACGAGCAGTACTTC	CASSPSIGLYEQYF
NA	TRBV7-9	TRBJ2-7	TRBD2	TGTGCCAGCAGCTTAGTAGGCCCGGGGGGGTCCTACGAGCAGTACTTC	CASSLVGPGGSYEQYF
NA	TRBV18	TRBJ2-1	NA	TGTGCCAGCTCACCAAAGGTGTACAATGAGCAGTTCTTC	CASSPKVYNEQFF
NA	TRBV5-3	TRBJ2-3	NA	TGTGCCAGAAGCCGTCGGAGGACCTGCACAGATACGCAGTATTTT	CARSRRRTCTDTQYF
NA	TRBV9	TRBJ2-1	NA	TGTGCCAGCAGCGCTCGACTACCCCACAATGAGCAGTTCTTC	CASSARLPHNEQFF
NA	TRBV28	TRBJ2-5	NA	TGTGCCAGCATTGAATCCGGGACACCGACAGAGACCCAGTACTTC	CASIESGTPTETQYF
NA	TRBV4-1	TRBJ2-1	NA	TGCGCCAGCAGCCAAGAAGGGGATGAGCAGTTCTTC	CASSQEGDEQFF
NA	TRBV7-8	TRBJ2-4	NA	TGTGCCAGCACCTACAACATTCTTAGGGGGACCGTAGCCAAAAACATTCAGTACTTC	CASTYNILRGTVAKNIQYF
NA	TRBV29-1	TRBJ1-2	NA	TGCAGCGTCCCCGCCGACGGTAACTATGGCTACACCTTC	CSVPADGNYGYTF
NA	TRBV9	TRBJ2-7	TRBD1	TGTGCCAGCAGCGTAGAAGGGACAGTGGGAGAGCAGTACTTC	CASSVEGTVGEQYF
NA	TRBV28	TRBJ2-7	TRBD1	TGTGCCAGCGGGGACAGCCCTGGGGGGCAGTACTTC	CASGDSPGGQYF
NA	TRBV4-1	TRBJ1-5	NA	TGCGCCAGCAGCCAAGGAAATCGGGGGGATCAGCCCCAGCATTTT	CASSQGNRGDQPQHF
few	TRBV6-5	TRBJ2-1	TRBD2	TGTGCCAGCAGTTACTCTAGCGGGAGCAATGAGCAGTTCTTC	CASSYSSGSNEQFF
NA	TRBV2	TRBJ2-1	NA	TGTGCCAGCAGTGAATTCTTCAATAACGGGGACAATGAGCAGTTCTTC	CASSEFFNNGDNEQFF
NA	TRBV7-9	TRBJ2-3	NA	TGTGCCAGCACCTCTGGGAGCACAGATACGCAGTATTTT	CASTSGSTDTQYF
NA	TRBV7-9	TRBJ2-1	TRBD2	TGTGCCAGCAGCCGACTAGCGGGACGGGTCGACAATGAGCAGTTCTTC	CASSRLAGRVDNEQFF
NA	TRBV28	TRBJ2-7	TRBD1	TGTGCCAGCACCTGGACAGGGGGCTACTACGAGCAGTACTTC	CASTWTGGYYEQYF
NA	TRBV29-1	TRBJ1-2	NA	TGCAGCGTTGAAGATCGTAGTGGCTACACCTTC	CSVEDRSGYTF
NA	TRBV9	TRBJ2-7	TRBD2	TGTGCCAGCAGCCCTAGCGCCGGGACTAGATACGAGCAGTACTTC	CASSPSAGTRYEQYF
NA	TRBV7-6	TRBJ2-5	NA	TGTGCCAGCACCCCTTTTCGGGACGTTGGGGAGACCCAGTACTTC	CASTPFRDVGETQYF